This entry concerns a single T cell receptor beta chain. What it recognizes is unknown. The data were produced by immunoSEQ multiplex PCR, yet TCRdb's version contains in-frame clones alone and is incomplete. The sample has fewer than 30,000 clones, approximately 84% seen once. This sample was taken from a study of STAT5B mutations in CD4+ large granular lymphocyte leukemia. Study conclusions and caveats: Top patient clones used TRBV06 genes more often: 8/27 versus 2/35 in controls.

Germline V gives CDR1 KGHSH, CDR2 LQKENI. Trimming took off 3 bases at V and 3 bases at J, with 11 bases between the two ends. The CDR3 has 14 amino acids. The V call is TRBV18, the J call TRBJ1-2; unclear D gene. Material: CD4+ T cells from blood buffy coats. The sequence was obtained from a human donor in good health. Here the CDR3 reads CASSPARSYYGYTF. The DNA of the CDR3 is TGTGCCAGCTCACCGGCCAGGAGCTACTATGGCTACACCTTC.